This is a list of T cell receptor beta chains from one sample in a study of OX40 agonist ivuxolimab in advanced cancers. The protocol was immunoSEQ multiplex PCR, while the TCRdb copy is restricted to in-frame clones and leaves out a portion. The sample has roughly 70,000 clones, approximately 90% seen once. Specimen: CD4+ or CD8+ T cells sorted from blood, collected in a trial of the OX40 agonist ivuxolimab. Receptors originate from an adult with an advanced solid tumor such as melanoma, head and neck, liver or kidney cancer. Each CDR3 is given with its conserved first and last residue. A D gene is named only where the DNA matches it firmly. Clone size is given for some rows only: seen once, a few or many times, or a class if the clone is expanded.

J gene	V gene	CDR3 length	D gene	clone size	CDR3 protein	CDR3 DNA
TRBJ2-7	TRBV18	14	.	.	CASSPPTGTNEQYF	TGTGCCAGCTCACCACCCACAGGCACAAACGAGCAGTACTTC
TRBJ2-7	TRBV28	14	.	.	CASSLAGGFYEQYF	TGTGCCAGCAGTTTGGCAGGAGGTTTCTACGAGCAGTACTTC
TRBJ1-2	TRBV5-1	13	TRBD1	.	CASSFGTGYGYTF	TGCGCCAGCAGCTTCGGGACAGGCTATGGCTACACCTTC
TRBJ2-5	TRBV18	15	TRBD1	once	CASSPGTGNQETQYF	TGTGCCAGCTCGCCAGGGACAGGGAATCAAGAGACCCAGTACTTC
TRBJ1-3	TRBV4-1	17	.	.	CASSQDRELDSGNTIYF	TGCGCCAGCAGCCAAGATCGGGAACTCGACTCTGGAAACACCATATATTTT
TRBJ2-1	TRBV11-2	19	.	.	CASSLDSVGYRESYNEQFF	TGTGCCAGCAGCTTAGATAGTGTTGGGTACAGGGAGTCCTACAATGAGCAGTTCTTC
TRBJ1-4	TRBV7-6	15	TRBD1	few	CASSFTGATNEKLFF	TGTGCCAGCAGTTTCACAGGGGCAACTAATGAAAAACTGTTTTTT
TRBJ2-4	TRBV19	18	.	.	CASSLSRRGRQAKNIQYF	TGTGCCAGTAGTCTCTCCCGGAGGGGACGACAAGCCAAAAACATTCAGTACTTC
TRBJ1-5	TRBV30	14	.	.	CAWSSRGKGQPQHF	TGTGCCTGGAGTTCTCGGGGGAAGGGTCAGCCCCAGCATTTT
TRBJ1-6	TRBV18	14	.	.	CASSPSGAYSPLHF	TGTGCCAGCTCACCGTCAGGGGCTTATTCACCCCTCCACTTT
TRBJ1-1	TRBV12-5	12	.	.	CASGLRETEAFF	TGTGCTAGTGGTTTAAGGGAGACTGAAGCTTTCTTT
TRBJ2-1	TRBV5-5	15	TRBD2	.	CASSLVTSVYNEQFF	TGTGCCAGCAGCTTGGTTACTAGCGTGTACAATGAGCAGTTCTTC
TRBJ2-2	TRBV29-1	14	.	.	CSAGRGAVTGELFF	TGCAGCGCCGGCAGGGGAGCGGTCACCGGGGAGCTGTTTTTT
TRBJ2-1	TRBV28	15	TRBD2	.	CASRVQRGTGNEQFF	TGTGCCAGCAGAGTACAGCGGGGGACGGGCAATGAGCAGTTCTTC
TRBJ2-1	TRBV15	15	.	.	CATSGPSRDYNEQFF	TGTGCCACCAGCGGCCCGAGTCGGGATTACAATGAGCAGTTCTTC
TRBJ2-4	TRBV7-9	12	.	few	CASGTGHNIQYF	TGTGCCAGCGGAACAGGTCATAACATTCAGTACTTC
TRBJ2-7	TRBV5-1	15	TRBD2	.	CASSLELAGGHEQYF	TGCGCCAGCAGCTTGGAACTAGCGGGGGGGCACGAGCAGTACTTC
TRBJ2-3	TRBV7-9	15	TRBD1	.	CASSLRKGGTGTQYF	TGTGCCAGCAGCTTACGTAAGGGCGGGACAGGTACGCAGTATTTT
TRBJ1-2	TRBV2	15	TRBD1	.	CASSPSRDRARGYTF	TGTGCCAGCAGTCCTTCCCGGGACAGGGCTCGGGGCTACACCTTC
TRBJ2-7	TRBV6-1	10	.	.	CATRSYEQYF	TGTGCCACCAGGTCCTACGAGCAGTACTTC
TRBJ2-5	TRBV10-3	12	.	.	CAISESGETQYF	TGTGCCATCAGTGAGTCCGGGGAGACCCAGTACTTC
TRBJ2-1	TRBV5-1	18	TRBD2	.	CASSPGTSGGPSYNEQFF	TGCGCCAGCAGCCCAGGGACTAGCGGGGGGCCCTCCTACAATGAGCAGTTCTTC
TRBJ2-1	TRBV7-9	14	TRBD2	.	CASSPSGGANEQFF	TGTGCCAGCAGCCCTAGCGGGGGGGCCAATGAGCAGTTCTTC
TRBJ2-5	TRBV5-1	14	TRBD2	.	CASSLAGGQETQYF	TGCGCCAGCAGCCTCGCGGGGGGGCAGGAGACCCAGTACTTC
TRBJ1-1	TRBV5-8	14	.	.	CASSLGRLNTEAFF	TGTGCCAGCAGCTTGGGACGGTTGAACACTGAAGCTTTCTTT
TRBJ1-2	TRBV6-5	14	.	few	CAIRNEGGLAGYTF	TGTGCCATCAGAAACGAAGGAGGGCTTGCGGGCTACACCTTC
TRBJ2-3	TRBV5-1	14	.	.	CASSLQGKLDTQYF	TGCGCCAGCAGCTTACAGGGTAAATTGGATACGCAGTATTTT
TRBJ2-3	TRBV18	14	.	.	CASSLRQEVDTQYF	TGTGCCAGCTCACTAAGACAGGAGGTAGATACGCAGTATTTT
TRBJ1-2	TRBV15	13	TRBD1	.	CATSRVEQGAYTF	TGTGCCACCAGCAGAGTGGAACAGGGGGCATACACCTTC
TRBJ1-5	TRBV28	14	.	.	CASSAASGNQPQHF	TGTGCCAGCAGTGCGGCCAGTGGTAATCAGCCCCAGCATTTT
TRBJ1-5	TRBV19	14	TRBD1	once	CGTGDLNSNQPQHF	TGTGGTACAGGGGATCTAAATAGCAATCAGCCCCAGCATTTT
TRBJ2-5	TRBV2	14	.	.	CASSELDVQETQYF	TGTGCCAGCAGTGAACTGGACGTACAAGAGACCCAGTACTTC
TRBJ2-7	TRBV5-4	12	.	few	CASSSGEYEQYF	TGTGCCAGCAGTTCGGGAGAGTACGAGCAGTACTTC
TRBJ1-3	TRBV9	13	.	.	CASSVPGRNTIYF	TGTGCCAGCAGCGTACCGGGTAGAAACACCATATATTTT
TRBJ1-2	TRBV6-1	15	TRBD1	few	CASRRRTGGDGGYTF	TGTGCCAGCAGAAGGAGGACAGGGGGCGATGGTGGCTACACCTTC
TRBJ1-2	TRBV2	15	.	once	CASSEAAGRAGGYTF	TGTGCCAGCAGTGAAGCGGCGGGGAGGGCTGGAGGCTACACCTTC
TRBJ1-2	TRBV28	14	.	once	CASSDPGLYYGYTF	TGTGCCAGCAGCGACCCCGGGTTGTACTATGGCTACACCTTC
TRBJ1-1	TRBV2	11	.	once	CASSESLQAFF	TGTGCCAGCAGTGAGAGCCTGCAAGCTTTCTTT
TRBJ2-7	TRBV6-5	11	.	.	CASSYFYEQYF	TGTGCCAGCAGTTACTTCTACGAGCAGTACTTC
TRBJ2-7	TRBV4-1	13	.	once	CASSQDLRGATEF	TGCGCCAGCAGCCAAGATCTGAGGGGTGCCACTGAATTC
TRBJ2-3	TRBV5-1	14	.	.	CASSLGQFTDTQYF	TGCGCCAGCAGCTTAGGGCAGTTCACAGATACGCAGTATTTT
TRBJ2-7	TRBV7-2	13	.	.	CASSLLRQYEQYF	TGTGCCAGCAGCTTATTAAGGCAATACGAGCAGTACTTC